Each of the 5 T cell receptor beta chains below was sequenced from the same sample in a study of blood T cell repertoires in COVID-19. Method: immunoSEQ multiplex PCR; TCRdb's copy keeps in-frame clones and lacks some. The data contain a few hundred thousand clones, over 80% of them singletons. The sequenced sample was peripheral blood. The receptors come from a woman between 45 and 65 years old with active or convalescent COVID-19.

This chain uses TRBV20-1 with TRBJ2-7; 10 bases are shared with TRBD2. J gave up 5 bases and V 3 bases, and 10 bases lay outside the gene matches. This CDR3 region has 15 residues. Germline assignment: CDR1 DFQATT and CDR2 SNEGSKA (reference sequence). As DNA, the CDR3 is TGCAGTGCTAGTGTGCCTAGCGGGAGTGGCCACGAGCAGTACTTC. This translates into CSASVPSGSGHEQYF.

This chain links TRBV18 with TRBJ2-5, with 9 bases aligning to TRBD2. With 4 bases clipped from V and 2 bases from J, the junction kept 5 bases outside the gene matches. The CDR3 consists of 15 residues. CDR1 is KGHSH and CDR2 is LQKENI in the germline V gene. CDR3 region: CASSLSGGRQETQYF. CDR3 sequence (DNA): TGTGCCAGCTCACTCAGCGGGGGGCGACAAGAGACCCAGTACTTC. Combining the CDR3 with reference TRBV18 and TRBJ2-5 gives the whole variable domain NAGVMQNPRHLVRRRGQEARLRCSPMKGHSHVYWYRQLPEEGLKFMVYLQKENIIDESGMPKERFSAEFPKEGPSILRIQQVVRGDSAAYFCASSLSGGRQETQYFGPGTRLLVL.

The chain recombines TRBV7-9 with TRBJ1-2; D is uncertain. From germline, CDR1 is SEHNR and CDR2 FQNEAQ (reference sequence). V was clipped by 5 bases and J by 7 bases, with 11 bases between them. The CDR3 is 12 amino acids. The CDR3 sequence is CASSLREGGYTF. CDR3 nucleotides: TGTGCCAGCAGCCTAAGGGAGGGTGGCTACACCTTC. Together with reference TRBV7-9 and TRBJ1-2, the CDR3 gives the full variable domain: DTGVSQNPRHKITKRGQNVTFRCDPISEHNRLYWYRQTLGQGPEFLTYFQNEAQLEKSRLLSDRFSAERPKGSFSTLEIQRTEQGDSAMYLCASSLREGGYTFGSGTRLTVV.

The chain carries TRBV5-1 and TRBJ2-2; D uncertain. CDR3 length equals 15 residues. Per the germline V gene, CDR1 is SGHRS and CDR2 is YFSETQ. V was pared by 0 bases and J by 3 bases, with 9 bases between. The CDR3 region has the DNA TGCGCCAGCAGCTTGGAGTTCCGGGACACCGGGGAGCTGTTTTTT. Its translation is CASSLEFRDTGELFF.

As DNA, the CDR3 is TGTGCCAGCAGCCCAGGACAGATCAATTCACCCCTCCACTTT. This translates into CASSPGQINSPLHF. The chain employs TRBV7-9 and TRBJ1-6, with D maybe TRBD1 (6 bases). The CDR3 totals 14 residues. Germline-derived CDR1 and CDR2 are SEHNR and FQNEAQ (reference sequence). The V end was cut by 5 bases, the J end by 7 bases, with 12 bases between.